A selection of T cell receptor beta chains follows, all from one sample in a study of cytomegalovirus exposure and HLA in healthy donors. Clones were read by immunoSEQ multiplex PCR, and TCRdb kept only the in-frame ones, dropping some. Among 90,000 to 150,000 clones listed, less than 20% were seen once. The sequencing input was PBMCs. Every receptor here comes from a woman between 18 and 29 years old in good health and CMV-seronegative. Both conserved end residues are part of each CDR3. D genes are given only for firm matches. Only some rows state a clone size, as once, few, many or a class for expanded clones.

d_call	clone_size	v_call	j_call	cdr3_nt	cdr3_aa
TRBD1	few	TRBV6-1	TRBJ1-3	TGTGCCAGCAGTATAGGACAGGGGGCTGGAAACACCATATATTTT	CASSIGQGAGNTIYF
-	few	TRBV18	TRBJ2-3	TGTGCCAGCTCACCACAGAGATCCACAGATACGCAGTATTTT	CASSPQRSTDTQYF
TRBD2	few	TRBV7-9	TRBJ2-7	TGTGCCAGCAGCTCTAGCGGAACCCCCTACGAGCAGTACTTC	CASSSSGTPYEQYF
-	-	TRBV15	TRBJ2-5	TGTGCCACCCGCGGGCGGGGCGGGGTACAAGAGACCCAGTACTTC	CATRGRGGVQETQYF
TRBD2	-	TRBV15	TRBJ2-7	TGTGCCACCAGCAGAGAACTAGCGGGGGGATTCGCCTACGAGCAGTACTTC	CATSRELAGGFAYEQYF
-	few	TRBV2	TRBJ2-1	TGTGCCAGCAGTGGTATGGGGCCCTCCTACAATGAGCAGTTCTTC	CASSGMGPSYNEQFF
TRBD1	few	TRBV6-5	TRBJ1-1	TGTGCCAGCAGTCGACAGGGGCTCGACACTGAAGCTTTCTTT	CASSRQGLDTEAFF
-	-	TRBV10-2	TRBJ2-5	TGCGCCAGCAGTCTAGCGCAAGAGACCCAGTACTTC	CASSLAQETQYF
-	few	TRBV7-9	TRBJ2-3	TGTGCCAGCAGCTTAGGGACTACCACAGATACGCAGTATTTT	CASSLGTTTDTQYF
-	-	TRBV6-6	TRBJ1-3	TGTGCCACCAGACACTCTGGAAACACCATATATTTT	CATRHSGNTIYF
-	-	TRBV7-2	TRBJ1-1	TGTGCCAGCAGCCTAGGACGGGGGGCGGAGGGTGGGGCTTTCTTT	CASSLGRGAEGGAFF
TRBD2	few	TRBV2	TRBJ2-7	TGTGCCAGCAGTGGGCTAGCGGCGTACGAGCAGTACTTC	CASSGLAAYEQYF
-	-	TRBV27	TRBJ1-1	TGTGCCAGCAGAGATACCAGAGGTGAAGCTTTCTTT	CASRDTRGEAFF
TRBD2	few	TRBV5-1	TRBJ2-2	TGCGCCAGCAGCTTTCGACTAGCGGGGGGGCTGGGCACCGGGGAGCTGTTTTTT	CASSFRLAGGLGTGELFF
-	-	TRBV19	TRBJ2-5	TGTGCCAGTAGCACGTGGGGGAGCGGGCAAGAGACCCAGTACTTC	CASSTWGSGQETQYF
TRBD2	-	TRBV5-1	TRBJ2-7	TGCGCCAGCAGCTTGTCCGGCGGGAGCTCCTACGAGCAGTACTTC	CASSLSGGSSYEQYF
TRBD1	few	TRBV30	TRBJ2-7	TGTGCCTGGAGAAGGACAGGGCGAGACGAGCAGTACTTC	CAWRRTGRDEQYF
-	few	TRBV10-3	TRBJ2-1	TGTGCCATCAGTGAGTCCGGACCGGGGTATAATGAGCAGTTCTTC	CAISESGPGYNEQFF
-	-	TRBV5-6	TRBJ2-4	TGTGCCAGCAGCTTGGAGTCGGGGATTATAGCCAAAAACATTCAGTACTTC	CASSLESGIIAKNIQYF
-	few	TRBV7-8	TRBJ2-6	TGTGCCAGCAGCTTAGCACACCGCTCTGGGGCCAACGTCCTGACTTTC	CASSLAHRSGANVLTF
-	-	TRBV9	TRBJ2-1	TGTGCCAGCAGCGTAGCTTCGACAAACTACAATGAGCAGTTCTTC	CASSVASTNYNEQFF
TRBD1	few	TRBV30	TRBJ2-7	TGTGCCTGGACCCGGGACAGGGGGTTAAGAGAGCAGTACTTC	CAWTRDRGLREQYF
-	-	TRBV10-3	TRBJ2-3	TGTGCCATCTCTGGAGGGGTAGATGTCACAGATACGCAGTATTTT	CAISGGVDVTDTQYF
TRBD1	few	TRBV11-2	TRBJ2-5	TGTGCCAGCAGCCCCCGGGACAGGGCTCCCATCCTACAAGAGACCCAGTACTTC	CASSPRDRAPILQETQYF
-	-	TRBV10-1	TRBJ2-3	TGCGCCTCCAGGGCGTCAAATCGGGGCACAGATACGCAGTATTTT	CASRASNRGTDTQYF
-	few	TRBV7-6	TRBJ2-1	TGTGCCAGCAGCGCAGGGGGGACCTACAATGAGCAGTTCTTC	CASSAGGTYNEQFF
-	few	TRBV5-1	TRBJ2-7	TGCGCCAGCAGCCCGACTGCCACCTACGAGCAGTACTTC	CASSPTATYEQYF
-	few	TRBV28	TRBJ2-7	TGTGCCAGCAGCTTTATAGGACTGGCCGTCTACGAGCAGTACTTC	CASSFIGLAVYEQYF
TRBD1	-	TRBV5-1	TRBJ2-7	TGCGCCAGCAGCCGCCGGGACAGGGGGCGGTACGAGCAGTACTTC	CASSRRDRGRYEQYF
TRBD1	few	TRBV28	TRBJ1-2	TGTGCCAGCAGTTTAGCGGACAGGGGGCTGAGGAACTATGGCTACACCTTC	CASSLADRGLRNYGYTF
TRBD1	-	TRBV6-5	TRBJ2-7	TGTGCCACCATGACAGGGAGCGAGCAGTACTTC	CATMTGSEQYF
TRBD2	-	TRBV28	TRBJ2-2	TGTGCCAGCAGTTTTGGTGGGGGGGGTTCCACCGGGGAGCTGTTTTTT	CASSFGGGGSTGELFF
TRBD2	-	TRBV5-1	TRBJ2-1	TGCGCCAGCAGCTCCCGGACTAGCGGGAGTGGAGGTGAGCAGTTCTTC	CASSSRTSGSGGEQFF
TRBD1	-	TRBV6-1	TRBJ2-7	TGTGCCAGCAGTGAAAGGGGGGACAGGGGGCTTCGGTGGCAGTACTTC	CASSERGDRGLRWQYF
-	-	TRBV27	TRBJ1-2	TGTGCCAGCAGTTTTGGGGGGGGCGGTGGCTACACCTTC	CASSFGGGGGYTF
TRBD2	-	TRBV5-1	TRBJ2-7	TGCGCCAGCAGCTTGGAGGGACTACCCCACCGCGAGCAGTACTTC	CASSLEGLPHREQYF
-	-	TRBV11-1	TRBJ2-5	TGTGCCAGCAGCCCTCGGACTCAAGAGACCCAGTACTTC	CASSPRTQETQYF
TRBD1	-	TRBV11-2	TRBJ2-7	TGTGCCAGCAGCCCGCCGGACAGGCCAACCTACGAGCAGTACTTC	CASSPPDRPTYEQYF
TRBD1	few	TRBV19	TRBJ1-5	TGTGCCACGGGACAGGGGCGCCAGGGCAATCAGCCCCAGCATTTT	CATGQGRQGNQPQHF
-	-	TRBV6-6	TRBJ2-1	TGTGCCAGCAGGGCAGGGAGGAGCTCCTACAATGAGCAGTTCTTC	CASRAGRSSYNEQFF
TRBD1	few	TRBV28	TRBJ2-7	TGTGCCAGCAGTCCGGGGACAGGAACGGAGCAGTACTTC	CASSPGTGTEQYF
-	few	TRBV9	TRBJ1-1	TGTGCCAGCAGCCCTAGAGGGAAACTGAACACTGAAGCTTTCTTT	CASSPRGKLNTEAFF
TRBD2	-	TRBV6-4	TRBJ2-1	TGTGCCAGCAGTGACACTAGCGGAGACTGGAATGAGCAGTTCTTC	CASSDTSGDWNEQFF
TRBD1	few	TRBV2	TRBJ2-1	TGTGCCAGCAGTACAGACAGGGGGATTCCCCGTGCGTCCTACAATGAGCAGTTCTTC	CASSTDRGIPRASYNEQFF